Described below is a single TCR beta chain sequence and its context. Its antigen has not been determined. Nothing much larger sits one base from this clone, and base qualities are not available. V sheds 3 bases and J sheds 0 bases, leaving 18 bases between their ends. Including cysteine and phenylalanine, the CDR3 has 18 amino acids. Only CDR3 DNA is held: 54 bases, read in frame from base 1. Via the germline V gene (reference sequence), CDR1 is SEHNR and CDR2 FQNEAQ. The data derive from a study of vaccination effects on CD4 cells after COVID-19 (dated by TCRdb to between 2022 and 2023). Notes on the research overall: In the ViraFEST assay, PBMC were stimulated with viral peptide pools, and antigen-specific CD4+ T cell clonotypes were then identified by expansion using TCR sequencing. Participants received two doses of either the BNT162b2 or the mRNA-1273 mRNA SARS-CoV-2 vaccine. A total of more than 8 COVID-19 convalescent patients and a handful of SARS-CoV-2-naive healthy vaccine recipients were included in the full study. Each well held fewer than 2.5 million PBMC cultured in IMDM containing around 5% human AB serum, roughly 9.6 IU/ml IL-2 and gentamicin, along with around 9.4 ug/ml peptides. The study compared SARS-CoV-2 spike-specific CD4+ TCR repertoires before and after mRNA vaccination in COVID-19 convalescent patients and infection-naive vaccine recipients. The Oncomine TCR Beta short-read assay on an Illumina iSeq 100 was used to sequence cultures from other donors in the study. Broader findings and caveats from the paper: Among healthy vaccine recipients, nearly all vaccine-induced clones were SARS-CoV-2 mono-reactive, and just 1 of 255 was cross-reactive with common cold coronaviruses. Clones induced by infection and clones induced by vaccination both contracted markedly at late timepoints after vaccination, which fits with T cell responses waning over time. Limitations of the study were the small number of convalescent patients and the absence of early post-infection timepoints.

Libraries were built with the immunoSEQ multiplex PCR assay. DNA from the cultured and isolated CD4+ T cells underwent TCR beta CDR3 sequencing. The study's own analysis went as follows. Non-productive TCR sequences were removed, reads were trimmed to the CDR3 region, and CDR3s of at least 7 amino acids were retained. The MANAFEST web app was used to identify antigen-specific clonotypes by comparing expansion in peptide wells with expansion in reference cultures. To be called positive, a clone needed expansion at FDR<0.05 compared with the reference and with all other wells, an odds ratio greater than 5, and a frequency greater than 0.1% in two replicate wells. A clonotype was called cross-reactive if it was significantly expanded both in SARS-CoV-2 spike wells and in at least one common cold coronavirus spike condition. Levenshtein distance calculated with the stringdist R package was used to assess CDR3 similarity, and unrooted trees were constructed with ape in R 3.6.1. TCRdb retrieved this table from immuneACCESS and kept in-frame rearrangements only. Not all clones are present; in checked studies, unresolved V genes account for under half, and no reason is known for the remainder. V, J and clone size were drawn from that table, and D and trimming were deduced from the DNA. The sample has some 39,000 clones on record, about 81% of them singletons. The top ten clonotypes cover 2.5% to 3.5% of the sample.

After around 11 days of culture, CD4+ T cells were isolated with the EasySep CD4+ T cell isolation kit. The absence of prior SARS-CoV-2 infection in healthy vaccine recipients was confirmed by negative nucleocapsid antibodies before and after vaccination. Half of the culture medium was replaced with fresh IL-2-containing medium on days 3 and 7. Unless noted otherwise, every peptide stimulation condition was cultured in triplicate wells. PBMC were separated from whole blood using Ficoll-Paque Plus gradient centrifugation and were then either cryopreserved at -140C or used fresh. The QIAamp micro DNA kit was used to extract genomic DNA from the cultured CD4+ T cells.

The chain joins TRBV7-9 to TRBJ1-5; D gene: possibly TRBD1, on 6 matching bases. The receptor's source is a human donor who received a COVID-19 vaccine. Sequenced here: CD4+ T cells from PBMCs cultured without peptide, sampled before COVID-19 vaccination. The DNA sequence reads TGTGCCAGCAGCTTGTCTGAGCGCCAGGGACATAGCAATCAGCCCCAGCATTTT. This gives the protein CASSLSERQGHSNQPQHF.